The sequence of this T cell receptor beta chain was determined in a study of vaccination effects on CD4 cells after COVID-19. The V and J ends lost 2 bases and 5 bases respectively, with 9 bases between them. Germline V CDR1 and CDR2: LGHDT, YNNKEL (reference sequence). The CDR3 contains 13 residues. Within the ViraFEST assay, antigen-specific CD4+ T cells underwent expansion with viral peptide pools prior to sequencing. The culture ran for around nine days before CD4+ T cells were isolated. Prior SARS-CoV-2 infection was absent in the vaccine recipients, as shown by negative nucleocapsid antibodies. A remark on this clone: No antigen is known for it.

Clones were read by immunoSEQ multiplex PCR, and TCRdb kept only the in-frame ones, dropping some. Of some 22,000 clones listed, 71% are singletons. Sequences were derived from CD4+ T cells from PBMCs cultured with HCoV-OC43 spike peptides, sampled before COVID-19 vaccination. Subset reported: HCoV-OC43 spike overlapping peptide pool stimulation. V usage is TRBV3-1 (or the pseudogene TRBV3-2) and J usage is TRBJ1-2; D is possibly TRBD1 (5 bases). The TCR originated in a human donor who received a COVID-19 vaccine. CDR3 in DNA: TGTGCCAGCAGCCAAAGAGGGGCGTATGGCTACACCTTC. Amino acids: CASSQRGAYGYTF.